This T cell receptor (beta chain) was captured in a study of OX40 agonist ivuxolimab in advanced cancers. General study points: The average count of expanded clones was higher among CD8+ T cells than among CD4+. There was clonal expansion of CD4+ and CD8+ blood T cells by week 6 at 0.1 to 3.0 mg/kg.

As regards this clone: The antigen remains unidentified.

Measured with immunoSEQ multiplex PCR; TCRdb has only the in-frame clones, and not every one. The profile shows about 100,000 clones, under 90% of them singletons. This CDR3 has 14 amino acids. After removal of 8 bases from V and 3 bases from J, the junction contained 9 bases not matched to a gene. Per the germline V gene, CDR1 is MNHEY and CDR2 is SVGAGI. The specimen was CD4+ or CD8+ T cells sorted from blood, collected in a trial of the OX40 agonist ivuxolimab. The sequence derives from an adult with an advanced solid tumor such as melanoma, head and neck, liver or kidney cancer. The chain carries TRBV6-5 and TRBJ2-7; 8 bases align to TRBD2. The CDR3 protein is CASQRGGDSYEQYF. In DNA form, the CDR3 reads TGTGCCAGCCAACGGGGGGGGGATAGCTACGAGCAGTACTTC.